One sample yielded the 17 T cell receptor beta chains listed below, sequenced in a study of blood T cell repertoires in COVID-19 (TCRdb year 2020). Libraries were made using the immunoSEQ multiplex PCR assay. TCRdb limited this immuneACCESS table to in-frame rearrangements with V and J called. A share of clones is missing; checked studies link under half to unresolved V genes, and the rest is unexplained. This sample gives some 200,000 clones in total; around 80% of them show up just once. The top ten constitute over 9.5% of the sample. The sample consisted of peripheral blood. Every receptor here comes from a middle-aged woman with acute or convalescent COVID-19.

This sequence joins TRBV19 and TRBJ1-5; 8 bases map to TRBD1. CDR1 LNHDA and CDR2 SQIVND come from the germline V gene (reference sequence). V shed 8 bases, J shed 5 bases, and the junction held 5 bases outside the gene matches. The CDR3 consists of 13 residues. This chain's CDR3 is CASSRGLDQPQHF. The CDR3 DNA sequence: TGTGCCAGTTCCAGGGGGCTCGATCAGCCCCAGCATTTT.

This chain links TRBV6-5 with TRBJ2-1; D unclear. CDR1 and CDR2 (germline): MNHEY, SVGAGI. The CDR3 contains 10 residues. Trimming removed 8 bases from V and 9 bases from J, with 8 bases in between. The CDR3: CASQSTEQFF. In nucleotides, the CDR3 is TGTGCCAGCCAATCTACTGAGCAGTTCTTC.

The chain couples TRBV11-2 to TRBJ1-2, with 7 bases identical to TRBD1. Losses at the gene ends were 4 bases for V and 4 bases for J; bases not matched to a gene: 3. This CDR3 is 13 amino acids long. Germline CDR1 and CDR2: SGHAT and FQNNGV. CDR3 in amino acids: CASSSGQAYGYTF. In DNA form, the CDR3 reads TGTGCCAGCAGCTCAGGACAGGCCTATGGCTACACCTTC.

This rearrangement joins TRBV7-6 to TRBJ1-2, with 8 positions matching TRBD1. The length of the CDR3 is 14 residues. Germline lookup yields CDR1 SGHVS and CDR2 FNYEAQ. Trimming cost V 1 base and J 8 bases; bases outside gene matches: 6. DNA of the CDR3: TGTGCCAGCAGCTTAGGGACAGGGCTGGACGGCTACACCTTC. Encoded protein: CASSLGTGLDGYTF.

V and J are TRBV30 and TRBJ1-2, with a weak D call TRBD1 (5 bases). Looked up from germline, CDR1 is GTSNPN and CDR2 is SVGIG (reference sequence). Trimming shortened V by 5 bases and J by 4 bases, and 14 bases separated the two germline ends. The CDR3 contains 13 residues. The CDR3 nucleotides read TGTGCCTGGCAGGGAGGGATCGGCTATGGCTACACCTTC. It translates to CAWQGGIGYGYTF.

The V call is TRBV15, the J call TRBJ2-1; 8 bases align to TRBD2. The trim removed 5 bases at V and 9 bases at J, leaving 9 bases unmatched. This CDR3 is 14 amino acids long. Germline V gene sequence: CDR1 LNHNV, CDR2 YYDKDF (reference sequence). In nucleotides, the CDR3 is TGTGCCACCAGCCAGCGGCTAGCGGGTGGTGAGCAGTTCTTC. This sequence encodes CATSQRLAGGEQFF. The whole variable domain, filled in from reference TRBV15 and TRBJ2-1, reads DAMVIQNPRYQVTQFGKPVTLSCSQTLNHNVMYWYQQKSSQAPKLLFHYYDKDFNNEADTPDNFQSRRPNTSFCFLDIRSPGLGDTAMYLCATSQRLAGGEQFFGPGTRLTVL.

The chain recombines TRBV19 with TRBJ1-5; 7 nucleotides agree with TRBD1. The V gene's germline CDR1 is LNHDA and CDR2 SQIVND (reference sequence). The CDR3 is made up of 18 amino acids. The junction had 15 bases not matched to a gene; V was cut back by 1 base and J by 6 bases. CDR3 nucleotide sequence: TGTGCCAGTAGTATAGGGCGCAGGGGGGTTCTAGGGGCTCAGCCCCAGCATTTT. As protein: CASSIGRRGVLGAQPQHF.

This chain uses TRBV21-1 with TRBJ1-2; the D segment call TRBD1 is taken from the table without a DNA check. TRBV21-1 represents a pseudogene. The CDR3 sequence is 15 residues long. CDR3 protein: CASSKKSRTGNGYTF. As DNA, the CDR3 is TGTGCCAGCAGCAAAAAATCTCGGACAGGGAATGGCTACACCTTC.

The chain employs TRBV6-2 or TRBV6-3 and TRBJ2-5; TRBD2 matches at 12 bases. V was clipped by 6 bases and J by 4 bases; unmatched bases: 6. Germline V gene lookup returns CDR1 MNHEY and CDR2 SVGEGT. CDR3 size: 15 residues. The CDR3 DNA reads TGTGCCAGCAGACCTAGCGGGAGGGCCGGAGAGACCCAGTACTTC. It is translated as CASRPSGRAGETQYF.

The J gene is TRBJ2-5, the V gene TRBV18; D remains ambiguous. Per germline, CDR1 KGHSH and CDR2 LQKENI. This CDR3 has 17 amino acids. V lost 1 base and J lost 2, with 17 bases in between. CDR3 in amino acids: CASSPLMGPLGQETQYF. The CDR3, as DNA: TGTGCCAGCTCACCACTTATGGGCCCGCTTGGACAAGAGACCCAGTACTTC. The full variable domain, rest sourced from reference TRBV18 and TRBJ2-5, is NAGVMQNPRHLVRRRGQEARLRCSPMKGHSHVYWYRQLPEEGLKFMVYLQKENIIDESGMPKERFSAEFPKEGPSILRIQQVVRGDSAAYFCASSPLMGPLGQETQYFGPGTRLLVL.

This clone came up a few times. The chain uses TRBV10-3 and TRBJ1-2; 8 bases fit TRBD1. The germline gives CDR1 ENHRY, CDR2 SYGVKD. The ends lost 5 bases at V and 3 bases at J; junction bases unmatched: 2. The CDR3 loop spans 13 amino acids. CDR3 coding DNA: TGTGCCATCAGTCCGGGACAGGACTATGGCTACACCTTC. Encoded protein: CAISPGQDYGYTF.

The chain joins TRBV5-1 to TRBJ2-1, with TRBD2 matching over 9 bases. In germline, CDR1 is SGHRS, CDR2 YFSETQ. V lost 3 bases, J lost 0 bases, and 4 bases stayed unmatched. This CDR3 contains 16 residues. CDR3 bases: TGCGCCAGCAGCTCGGTACTAGCGGGCTCCTACAATGAGCAGTTCTTC. Residues: CASSSVLAGSYNEQFF.

The chain employs TRBV7-2 and TRBJ2-3; maybe TRBD2 (6 bases). The germline CDR1 and CDR2 sequences are SGHTA and FQGNSA. This CDR3 is 16 amino acids long. The V and J ends lost 0 bases and 0 bases respectively, with 10 bases between them. CDR3 amino acids: CASSLASGTSTDTQYF. In nucleotides, the CDR3 is TGTGCCAGCAGCTTAGCCTCCGGGACTAGCACAGATACGCAGTATTTT.

The chain uses TRBV4-3 and TRBJ2-3; D ambiguous. This CDR3 contains 16 residues. Germline V gene data show CDR1 as LGHNA and CDR2 as YSLEER. V was trimmed by 1 base and J by 2 bases, leaving 13 bases between them. CDR3 in amino acids: CASSQGYPPPTDTQYF. The CDR3 DNA reads as TGCGCCAGCAGCCAAGGCTACCCACCCCCCACAGATACGCAGTATTTT.

The chain employs TRBV4-3 and TRBJ2-3; tentatively, D is TRBD1 (7 bases). Trimming cost V 4 bases and J 0 bases, with 17 bases left between them. CDR1 is LGHNA and CDR2 is YSLEER in the germline V gene. The CDR3 sequence is 17 residues long. CDR3 sequence: CASSRSGGMASTDTQYF. DNA for the CDR3: TGCGCCAGCAGCCGTTCAGGGGGGATGGCTAGCACAGATACGCAGTATTTT.

Notes on this clone: Other DNA sequences in this sample translate to the same CDR3. The chain uses TRBV7-9 and TRBJ2-1; 13 nucleotides align to TRBD2. The ends lost 4 bases at V and 7 bases at J; junction bases unmatched: 4. Germline V gene data show CDR1 as SEHNR and CDR2 as FQNEAQ (reference sequence). This CDR3 is built from 15 residues. The CDR3 DNA reads TGTGCCAGCAGCTCTGAACTAGCGGGAGGGAATGAGCAGTTCTTC. Its protein is CASSSELAGGNEQFF.

This clone turned up a few times. This rearrangement joins TRBV5-6 to TRBJ1-2; D is undetermined. Trimming took 4 bases from V and 8 from J, leaving 18 bases between them. Germline V gene lookup returns CDR1 SGHDT and CDR2 YYEEEE. The CDR3 consists of 14 residues. The CDR3 sequence is CASSLKGARGGYTF. The CDR3 nucleotides are TGTGCCAGCAGCCTCAAAGGCGCGAGAGGAGGCTACACCTTC.